The table lists the clone carrying this TCR beta chain with a count of one. The antigen is unknown. This sample is drawn from a study of vaccination effects on CD4 cells after COVID-19. Study as a whole: Expansion of antigen-specific CD4+ T cells with viral peptide pools was carried out by the ViraFEST assay before sequencing. Following the second dose by a median of 72 days, the post-vaccine samples were obtained. Broader study findings: No early post-infection timepoints were available in the study, which also included few convalescent patients.

Generated by immunoSEQ multiplex PCR, the TCRdb table keeps only in-frame clones and is missing some. The sample has 70,000 or so clones, around 67% seen once. The germline CDR1 and CDR2 sequences are LGHDT and YNNKEL (reference sequence). The CDR3 spans 16 residues. J gave up 3 bases and V 4 bases, and 2 bases lay outside the gene matches. The culture ran for roughly ten days before CD4+ T cells were isolated. Two-dose BNT162b2 or mRNA-1273 vaccination was given to participants. Previously uninfected by SARS-CoV-2, the vaccine recipients also showed negative nucleocapsid antibodies. The starting material was CD4+ T cells from PBMCs cultured without peptide, obtained after COVID-19 vaccination. This clonotype was sampled from a human donor who received a COVID-19 vaccine. The chain employs TRBV3-1 (or the pseudogene TRBV3-2) and TRBJ1-6; 11 bases line up with TRBD1. The CDR3 reads CASSPGTGGYNSPLHF. DNA of the CDR3: TGTGCCAGCAGCCCCGGGACAGGGGGCTATAATTCACCCCTCCACTTT.